Below are 5 T cell receptor beta chains sequenced from a single sample in a study of CD8 T cells in Susac syndrome. It was with random hexamers that roughly 0.45 to 1 ug RNA was reverse transcribed. TCRdb reprocessed the immunoSEQ multiplex PCR reads with MiXCR, giving one entry per CDR3 protein. The top ten clones hold around 0.45% of a sample with 75,000 to 95,000 distinct CDR3 sequences, roughly 92% of them seen once. The sequenced material came from CD8+ T cells from PBMCs. The receptors shown here come from a human donor with Susac syndrome.

This chain uses TRBV5-1 with TRBJ2-7; the D is unclear. V shed 5 bases and J shed 3 bases, with 18 bases lying between them. Germline CDR1 and CDR2: SGHRS and YFSETQ. This CDR3 spans 15 amino acids. The CDR3 is CASSPDRVVDYEQYF. DNA for the CDR3: TGCGCCAGCAGTCCGGATCGGGTTGTAGACTACGAGCAGTACTTC.

The chain links TRBV27 to TRBJ1-5; D not resolved. CDR1 MNHEY and CDR2 SMNVEV come from the germline V gene (reference sequence). CDR3 length: 15 residues. Between the trimmed V and J ends, which lost 3 bases and 6 bases, there was a span of 15 bases. The CDR3 DNA follows: TGTGCCAGCAGTTTTCGCCGCCAGCTGGGTCAGCCCCAGCATTTT. Its protein is CASSFRRQLGQPQHF.

This clonotype was recorded only once. The chain has TRBV9 and TRBJ2-2; D could derive from TRBD1 or TRBD2 (6 bases each). V lost 0 bases to trimming and J lost 6 bases, with 12 bases between them. Germline V gene sequence: CDR1 SGDLS, CDR2 YYNGEE. CDR3 length equals 15 residues. CDR3 coding DNA: TGTGCCAGCAGCGTAGTGGAGGGGGTCGCCGGGGAGCTGTTTTTT. This encodes CASSVVEGVAGELFF.

The table lists this clonotype with a count of one. The genes are TRBV2 and TRBJ2-1; TRBD1 matches at 7 bases. The CDR3 is made up of 15 amino acids. The junction had 7 bases not matched to a gene; V was cut back by 3 bases and J by 5 bases. Germline assignment: CDR1 SNHLY and CDR2 FYNNEI. CDR3 nucleotides: TGTGCCAGCAGTGAGTGGACAGGTTACAACAATGAGCAGTTCTTC. This sequence encodes CASSEWTGYNNEQFF.

The rearrangement links TRBV29-1 to TRBJ2-7; no clear D. The CDR3 totals 13 residues. In germline, CDR1 is SQVTM, CDR2 ANQGSEA. The ends were cut back, 7 bases at V and 1 base at J, with 14 bases in the middle. The CDR3 reads CSARSVGSYEQYF. CDR3 nucleotides: TGCAGCGCGCGAAGTGTGGGTTCCTACGAGCAGTACTTC.